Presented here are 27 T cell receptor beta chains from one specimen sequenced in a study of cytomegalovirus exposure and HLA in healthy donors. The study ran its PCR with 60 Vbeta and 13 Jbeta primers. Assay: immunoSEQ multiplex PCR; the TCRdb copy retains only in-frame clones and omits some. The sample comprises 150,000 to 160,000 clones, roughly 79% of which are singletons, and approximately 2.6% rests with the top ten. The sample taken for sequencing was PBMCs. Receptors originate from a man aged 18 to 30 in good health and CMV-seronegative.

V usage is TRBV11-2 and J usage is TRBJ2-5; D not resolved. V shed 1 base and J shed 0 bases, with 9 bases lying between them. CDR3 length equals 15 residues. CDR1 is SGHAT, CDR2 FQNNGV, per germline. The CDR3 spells CASSLGQLYQETQYF. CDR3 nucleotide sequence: TGTGCCAGCAGCTTAGGACAACTGTACCAAGAGACCCAGTACTTC.

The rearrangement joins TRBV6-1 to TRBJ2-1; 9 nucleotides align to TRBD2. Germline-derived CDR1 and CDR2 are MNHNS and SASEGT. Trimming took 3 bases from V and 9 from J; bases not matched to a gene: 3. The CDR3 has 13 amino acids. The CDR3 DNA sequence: TGTGCCAGCAGTGATCTGCGGGGGGGTGAGCAGTTCTTC. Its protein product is CASSDLRGGEQFF.

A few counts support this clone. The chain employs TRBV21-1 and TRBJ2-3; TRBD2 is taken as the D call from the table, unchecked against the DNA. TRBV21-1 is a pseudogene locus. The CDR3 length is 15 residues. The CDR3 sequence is CASSGVSGGSDTQYF. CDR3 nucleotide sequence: TGTGCCAGCAGCGGAGTCTCGGGAGGATCAGATACGCAGTATTTT.

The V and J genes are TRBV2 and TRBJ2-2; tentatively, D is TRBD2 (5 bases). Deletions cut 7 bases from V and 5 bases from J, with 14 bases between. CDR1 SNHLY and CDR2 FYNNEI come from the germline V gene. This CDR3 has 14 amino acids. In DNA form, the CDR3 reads TGTGCCAGCACCGAAAGGACGGGAACCGGGGAGCTGTTTTTT. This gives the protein CASTERTGTGELFF.

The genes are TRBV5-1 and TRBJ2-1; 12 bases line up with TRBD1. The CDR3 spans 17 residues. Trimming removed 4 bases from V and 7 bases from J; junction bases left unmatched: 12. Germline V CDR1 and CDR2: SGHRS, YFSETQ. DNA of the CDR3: TGCGCCAGCAGCCAGGGACAGGGGGCTATATGGAGTAATGAGCAGTTCTTC. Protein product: CASSQGQGAIWSNEQFF.

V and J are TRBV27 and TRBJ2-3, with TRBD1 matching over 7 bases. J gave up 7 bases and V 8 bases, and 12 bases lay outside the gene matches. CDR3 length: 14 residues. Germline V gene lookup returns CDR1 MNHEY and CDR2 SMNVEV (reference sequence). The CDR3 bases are TGTGCCAGCGCCCGGGACAGTAATGGGTATACGCAGTATTTT. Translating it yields CASARDSNGYTQYF.

The CDR3 loop is CASSYSGASGANVLTF. As DNA, the CDR3 is TGTGCCAGCAGTTATTCAGGGGCAAGTGGGGCCAACGTCCTGACTTTC. The chain joins TRBV6-5 to TRBJ2-6; possibly TRBD1 for D (6 bases). Germline values: CDR1 MNHEY, CDR2 SVGAGI. This CDR3 has 16 amino acids. V shed 3 bases and J shed 3 bases, with 12 bases lying between them.

The CDR3 DNA sequence: TGTGCCAGCAGCCAAGGAGGGGGAGGGAGGGGGGACACTGAAGCTTTCTTT. It codes for CASSQGGGGRGDTEAFF. The chain uses TRBV4-2 and TRBJ1-1; D perhaps matches TRBD1 (6 bases). In germline, CDR1 is LGHNA, CDR2 YNFKEQ. The length of the CDR3 is 17 residues. Trimming shortened V by 1 base and J by 3 bases, and 18 bases separated the two germline ends.

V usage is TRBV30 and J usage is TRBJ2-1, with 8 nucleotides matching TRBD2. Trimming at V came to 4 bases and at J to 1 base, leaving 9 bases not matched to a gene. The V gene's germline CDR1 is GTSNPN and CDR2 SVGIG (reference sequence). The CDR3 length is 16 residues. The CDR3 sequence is CAWIPTGGPSYNEQFF. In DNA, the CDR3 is TGTGCCTGGATCCCGACGGGGGGGCCTTCCTACAATGAGCAGTTCTTC.

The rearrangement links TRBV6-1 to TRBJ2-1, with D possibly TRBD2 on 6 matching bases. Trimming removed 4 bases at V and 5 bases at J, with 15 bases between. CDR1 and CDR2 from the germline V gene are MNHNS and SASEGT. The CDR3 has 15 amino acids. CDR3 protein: CASSGARGGDNEQFF. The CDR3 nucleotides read TGTGCCAGCAGTGGGGCTAGAGGAGGGGACAATGAGCAGTTCTTC.

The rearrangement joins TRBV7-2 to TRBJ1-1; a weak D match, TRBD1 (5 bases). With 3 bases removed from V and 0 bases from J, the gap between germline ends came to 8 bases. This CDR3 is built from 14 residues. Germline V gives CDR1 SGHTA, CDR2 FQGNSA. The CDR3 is CASSFSGVNTEAFF. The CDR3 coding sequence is TGTGCCAGCAGCTTCTCGGGGGTGAACACTGAAGCTTTCTTT.

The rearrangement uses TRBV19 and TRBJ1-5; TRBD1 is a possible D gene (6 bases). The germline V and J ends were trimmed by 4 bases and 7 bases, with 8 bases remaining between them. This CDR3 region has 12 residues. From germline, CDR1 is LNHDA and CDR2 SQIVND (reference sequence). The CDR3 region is CASSTGVQPQHF. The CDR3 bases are TGTGCCAGTAGTACAGGGGTACAGCCCCAGCATTTT.

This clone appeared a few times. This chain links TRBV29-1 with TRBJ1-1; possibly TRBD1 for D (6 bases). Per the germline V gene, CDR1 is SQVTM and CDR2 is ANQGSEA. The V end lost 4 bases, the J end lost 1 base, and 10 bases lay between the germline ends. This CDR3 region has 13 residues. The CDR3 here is CSVAGAPNTEAFF. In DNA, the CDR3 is TGCAGCGTTGCAGGGGCGCCGAACACTGAAGCTTTCTTT.

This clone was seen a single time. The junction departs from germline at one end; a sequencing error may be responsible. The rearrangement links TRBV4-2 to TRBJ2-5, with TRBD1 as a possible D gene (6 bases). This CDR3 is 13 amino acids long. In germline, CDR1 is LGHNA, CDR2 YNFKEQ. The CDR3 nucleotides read TGTGCCAGCAGCCAGTCACAGGGAGAGGCCCAGTACTTC. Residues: CASSQSQGEAQYF.

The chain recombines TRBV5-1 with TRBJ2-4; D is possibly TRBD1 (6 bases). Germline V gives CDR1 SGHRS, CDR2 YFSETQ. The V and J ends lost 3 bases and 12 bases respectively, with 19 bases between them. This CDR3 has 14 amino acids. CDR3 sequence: CASSSGQRGGSQYF. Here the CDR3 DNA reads TGCGCCAGCAGCTCAGGACAGCGAGGAGGCAGTCAGTACTTC.

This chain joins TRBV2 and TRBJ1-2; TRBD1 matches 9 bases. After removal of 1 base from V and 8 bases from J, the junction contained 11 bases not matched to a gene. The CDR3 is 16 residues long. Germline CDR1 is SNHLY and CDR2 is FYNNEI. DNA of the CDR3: TGTGCCAGCAGTGAAGGTTCTACAGGGGGCCTTGGAGGCTACACCTTC. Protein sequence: CASSEGSTGGLGGYTF.

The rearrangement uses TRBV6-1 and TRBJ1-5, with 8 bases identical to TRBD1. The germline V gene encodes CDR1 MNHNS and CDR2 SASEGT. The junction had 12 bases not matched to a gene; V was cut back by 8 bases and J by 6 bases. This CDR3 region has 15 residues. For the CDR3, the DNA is TGTGCCAGCGGGCCCCAGGGGGCGATCAGTCAGCCCCAGCATTTT. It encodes CASGPQGAISQPQHF.

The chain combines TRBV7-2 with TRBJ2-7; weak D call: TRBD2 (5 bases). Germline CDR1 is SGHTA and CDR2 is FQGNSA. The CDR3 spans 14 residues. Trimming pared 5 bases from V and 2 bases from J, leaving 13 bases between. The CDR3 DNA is TGTGCCAGCAGCCCCCCGGACTCCGCCTACGAGCAGTACTTC. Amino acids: CASSPPDSAYEQYF. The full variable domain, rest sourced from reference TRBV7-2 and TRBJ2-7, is GAGVSQSPSNKVTEKGKDVELRCDPISGHTALYWYRQSLGQGLEFLIYFQGNSAPDKSGLPSDRFSAERTGGSVSTLTIQRTQQEDSAVYLCASSPPDSAYEQYFGPGTRLTVT.

CDR3 region: CASRTGAGNTIYF. The CDR3 DNA reads as TGTGCCAGCAGGACAGGGGCTGGAAACACCATATATTTT. The chain couples TRBV27 to TRBJ1-3; 8 bases are shared with TRBD1. This CDR3 is 13 amino acids long. J lost 2 bases, V lost 6 bases, and 0 bases had no gene match. The germline V gene has CDR1 MNHEY and CDR2 SMNVEV (reference sequence).

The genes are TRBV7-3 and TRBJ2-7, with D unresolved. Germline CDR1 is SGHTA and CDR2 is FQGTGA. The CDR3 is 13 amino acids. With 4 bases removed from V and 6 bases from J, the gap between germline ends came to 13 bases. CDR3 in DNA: TGTGCCAGCAGCTCTAGTATCGACGGCGAGCAGTACTTC. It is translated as CASSSSIDGEQYF.

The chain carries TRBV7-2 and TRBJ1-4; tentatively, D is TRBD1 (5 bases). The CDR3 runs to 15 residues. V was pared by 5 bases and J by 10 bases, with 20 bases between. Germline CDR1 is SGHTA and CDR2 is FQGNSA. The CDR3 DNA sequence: TGTGCCAGCAGCGACAGACACGGAGACGGTGGAAAACTGTTTTTT. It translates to CASSDRHGDGGKLFF.

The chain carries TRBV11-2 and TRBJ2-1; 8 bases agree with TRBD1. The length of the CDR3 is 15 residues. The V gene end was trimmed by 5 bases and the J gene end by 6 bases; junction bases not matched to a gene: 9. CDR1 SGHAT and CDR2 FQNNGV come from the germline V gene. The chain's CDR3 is CASSADRVMGNEQFF. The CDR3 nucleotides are TGTGCCAGCAGCGCGGACAGGGTGATGGGCAATGAGCAGTTCTTC.

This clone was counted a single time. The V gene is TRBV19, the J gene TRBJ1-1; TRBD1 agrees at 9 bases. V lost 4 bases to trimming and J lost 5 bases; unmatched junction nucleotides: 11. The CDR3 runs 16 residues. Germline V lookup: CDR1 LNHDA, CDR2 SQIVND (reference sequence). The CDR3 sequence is CASSTGTGCGGTEAFF. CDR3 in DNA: TGTGCCAGTAGTACGGGGACAGGGTGCGGAGGGACTGAAGCTTTCTTT.

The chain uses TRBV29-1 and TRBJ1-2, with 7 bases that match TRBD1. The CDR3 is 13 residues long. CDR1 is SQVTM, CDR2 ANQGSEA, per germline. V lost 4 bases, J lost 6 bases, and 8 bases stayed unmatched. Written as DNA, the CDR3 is TGCAGCGTTGGCGGGACAGTCGGCGATGGCTACACCTTC. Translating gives CSVGGTVGDGYTF.

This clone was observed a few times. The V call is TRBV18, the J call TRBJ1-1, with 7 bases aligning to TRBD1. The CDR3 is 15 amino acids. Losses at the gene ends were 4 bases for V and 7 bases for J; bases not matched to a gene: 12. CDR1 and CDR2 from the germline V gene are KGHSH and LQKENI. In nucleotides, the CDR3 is TGTGCCAGCTCACGGGGGACAGTGGGTTACGGTGAAGCTTTCTTT. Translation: CASSRGTVGYGEAFF. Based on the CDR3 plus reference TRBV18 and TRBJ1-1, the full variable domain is NAGVMQNPRHLVRRRGQEARLRCSPMKGHSHVYWYRQLPEEGLKFMVYLQKENIIDESGMPKERFSAEFPKEGPSILRIQQVVRGDSAAYFCASSRGTVGYGEAFFGQGTRLTVV.

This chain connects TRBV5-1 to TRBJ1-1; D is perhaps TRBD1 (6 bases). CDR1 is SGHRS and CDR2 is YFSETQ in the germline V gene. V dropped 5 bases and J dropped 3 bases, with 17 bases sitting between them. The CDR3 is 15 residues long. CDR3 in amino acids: CASRPESQGYTEAFF. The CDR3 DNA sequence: TGCGCCAGCAGACCGGAATCCCAGGGGTACACTGAAGCTTTCTTT.

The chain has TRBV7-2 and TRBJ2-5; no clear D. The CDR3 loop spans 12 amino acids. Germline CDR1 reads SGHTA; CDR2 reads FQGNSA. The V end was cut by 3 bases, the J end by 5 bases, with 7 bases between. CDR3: CASSFLGETQYF. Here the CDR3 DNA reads TGTGCCAGCAGCTTCCTCGGGGAGACCCAGTACTTC.